These 24 T cell receptor beta chains were sequenced from one sample in a study of cytomegalovirus exposure and HLA in healthy donors. The PCR contained 60 Vbeta and 13 Jbeta primers. Clones were sequenced by immunoSEQ multiplex PCR, and TCRdb holds only the in-frame ones, with some missing. The sample lists about 54,000 clones, approximately 86% occurring once. Material: PBMCs. The origin of the receptors is a woman aged 18-29 years in good health and CMV-seronegative.

This chain joins TRBV4-2 and TRBJ2-2, with D possibly TRBD2 on 5 matching bases. CDR1 is LGHNA and CDR2 is YNFKEQ in the germline V gene. Deletions cut 4 bases from V and 2 bases from J, with 20 bases between. The CDR3 runs 18 residues. CDR3: CASSRSPGEGRNTGELFF. CDR3 DNA sequence: TGTGCCAGCAGCCGTTCCCCCGGAGAGGGAAGAAACACCGGGGAGCTGTTTTTT.

The rearrangement uses TRBV5-1 and TRBJ2-3, with 9 bases lining up with TRBD1. CDR3 length equals 13 residues. The V and J ends lost 6 bases and 4 bases, in that order; junction bases with no gene match: 3. Germline V gene sequence: CDR1 SGHRS, CDR2 YFSETQ. CDR3 in DNA: TGCGCCAGCACGGGACAGGGAGCAGATACGCAGTATTTT. Translating it yields CASTGQGADTQYF. Full variable domain (outside the CDR3, taken from reference TRBV5-1 and TRBJ2-3): KAGVTQTPRYLIKTRGQQVTLSCSPISGHRSVSWYQQTPGQGLQFLFEYFSETQRNKGNFPGRFSGRQFSNSRSEMNVSTLELGDSALYLCASTGQGADTQYFGPGTRLTVL.

A single count supports this clone. Other DNA sequences in the same sample also yield this CDR3. V gene TRBV9 combines with J gene TRBJ2-2; 7 nucleotides align to TRBD2. This CDR3 region has 13 residues. V lost 3 bases, J lost 6 bases, and 2 bases stayed unmatched. Looked up from germline, CDR1 is SGDLS and CDR2 is YYNGEE. CDR3 sequence reads: CASSDRGAGELFF. DNA of the CDR3: TGTGCCAGCAGCGACCGGGGGGCCGGGGAGCTGTTTTTT.

The chain links TRBV5-1 to TRBJ1-6, with D unclear. Trimming shortened V by 1 base and J by 5 bases, and 7 bases separated the two germline ends. Germline V gene sequence: CDR1 SGHRS, CDR2 YFSETQ. The CDR3 runs to 14 residues. The CDR3 DNA sequence: TGCGCCAGCAGCTTGTATAGCAATAATTCACCCCTCCACTTT. It is translated as CASSLYSNNSPLHF.

The V gene is TRBV6-4, the J gene TRBJ2-6; D may be TRBD1 (6 bases). Germline V gene sequence: CDR1 MRHNA, CDR2 SNTAGT. V gave up 6 bases and J gave up 1 base, with 13 bases separating them. This CDR3 is 16 amino acids long. CDR3 coding DNA: TGTGCCAGCAGCGAACAGGGATCGTCTGGGGCCAACGTCCTGACTTTC. Its protein product is CASSEQGSSGANVLTF.

A single count supports this clone. This chain joins TRBV7-2 and TRBJ2-1; 11 nucleotides align to TRBD2. CDR3 length: 17 amino acids. CDR1 and CDR2 (germline): SGHTA, FQGNSA. Trimming at V came to 10 bases and at J to 3 bases, leaving 14 bases not matched to a gene. The CDR3 DNA is TGTGCCATAGACCCCCTAGCGGGGGGTCCGAACTACAATGAGCAGTTCTTC. Translation: CAIDPLAGGPNYNEQFF.

This clone is a singleton in its sample. V is TRBV15 and J is TRBJ2-3, with D unresolved. CDR3 length: 16 residues. V was shortened by 0 bases and J by 0 bases, with 10 bases between the two germline ends. Looked up from germline, CDR1 is LNHNV and CDR2 is YYDKDF (reference sequence). For the CDR3, the DNA is TGTGCCACCAGCAGAGACCCGTCCGGGAGCACAGATACGCAGTATTTT. Translating gives CATSRDPSGSTDTQYF. Full variable domain (missing parts from reference TRBV15 and TRBJ2-3): DAMVIQNPRYQVTQFGKPVTLSCSQTLNHNVMYWYQQKSSQAPKLLFHYYDKDFNNEADTPDNFQSRRPNTSFCFLDIRSPGLGDTAMYLCATSRDPSGSTDTQYFGPGTRLTVL.

V usage is TRBV19 and J usage is TRBJ2-3; 9 bases align to TRBD2. Trimming at V came to 6 bases and at J to 5 bases, leaving 12 bases not matched to a gene. This CDR3 region has 16 residues. CDR1 and CDR2 from the germline V gene are LNHDA and SQIVND (reference sequence). CDR3 amino acids: CASRDPGLASVDTQYF. The CDR3 region has the DNA TGTGCCAGTAGGGACCCGGGACTAGCTTCCGTAGATACGCAGTATTTT. Based on the CDR3 plus reference TRBV19 and TRBJ2-3, the full variable domain is DGGITQSPKYLFRKEGQNVTLSCEQNLNHDAMYWYRQDPGQGLRLIYYSQIVNDFQKGDIAEGYSVSREKKESFPLTVTSAQKNPTAFYLCASRDPGLASVDTQYFGPGTRLTVL.

In this sample, this clone turned up once. V and J are TRBV6-1 and TRBJ1-1, with D unresolved. Trimming took off 8 bases at V and 5 bases at J, with 18 bases between the two ends. CDR3 length: 14 amino acids. Looked up from germline, CDR1 is MNHNS and CDR2 is SASEGT. CDR3 protein: CASVVARRGTEAFF. The CDR3 DNA reads as TGTGCCAGCGTCGTGGCCAGGAGAGGGACTGAAGCTTTCTTT.

This clone was recorded only once. The chain couples TRBV7-3 to TRBJ2-5; TRBD1 might be the D (6 bases). The CDR3 covers 15 residues. The ends were cut back, 1 base at V and 11 bases at J, with 20 bases in the middle. Germline V gene data show CDR1 as SGHTA and CDR2 as FQGTGA. CDR3 sequence (DNA): TGTGCCAGCAGCTTAAAGAACGGACAGCGAAGAGAGCAGTACTTC. Protein sequence: CASSLKNGQRREQYF. The whole variable domain, filled in from reference TRBV7-3 and TRBJ2-5, reads GAGVSQTPSNKVTEKGKYVELRCDPISGHTALYWYRQSLGQGPEFLIYFQGTGAADDSGLPNDRFFAVRPEGSVSTLKIQRTERGDSAVYLCASSLKNGQRREQYFGPGTRLLVL.

The chain uses TRBV28 and TRBJ1-5; 9 nucleotides agree with TRBD1. CDR1 is MDHEN and CDR2 is SYDVKM in the germline V gene. The CDR3 has 15 amino acids. J gave up 1 base and V 6 bases, and 4 bases lay outside the gene matches. The CDR3 DNA sequence: TGTGCCAGCAGCTGGACAGGGGCAAGCAATCAGCCCCAGCATTTT. This sequence encodes CASSWTGASNQPQHF.

This chain joins TRBV28 and TRBJ1-3; maybe TRBD1 (6 bases). CDR3 size: 11 residues. V was trimmed by 8 bases and J by 10 bases, leaving 12 bases between them. CDR1 and CDR2 from the germline V gene are MDHEN and SYDVKM. Here the CDR3 reads CASREGGTIYF. CDR3 in DNA: TGTGCCAGCCGAGAGGGGGGGACCATATATTTT. The full variable domain, completed using reference TRBV28 and TRBJ1-3, is DVKVTQSSRYLVKRTGEKVFLECVQDMDHENMFWYRQDPGLGLRLIYFSYDVKMKEKGDIPEGYSVSREKKERFSLILESASTNQTSMYLCASREGGTIYFGEGSWLTVV.

The chain has TRBV6-1 and TRBJ2-1; 11 bases are shared with TRBD2. The length of the CDR3 is 15 residues. Germline lookup yields CDR1 MNHNS and CDR2 SASEGT. J was trimmed by 8 bases and V by 4 bases; bases with no gene match: 7. The CDR3: CASSGLAGGPDEQFF. The CDR3 DNA reads TGTGCCAGCAGTGGGTTAGCGGGAGGGCCGGATGAGCAGTTCTTC.

The chain employs TRBV7-9 and TRBJ2-2, with TRBD2 matching 7 bases. Per the germline V gene, CDR1 is SEHNR and CDR2 is FQNEAQ (reference sequence). The trim removed 7 bases at V and 1 base at J, leaving 6 bases unmatched. The CDR3 is 15 residues long. CDR3 sequence reads: CASNELAENTGELFF. CDR3 nucleotide sequence: TGTGCCAGCAACGAGCTAGCGGAGAACACCGGGGAGCTGTTTTTT. Variable domain in full (rest from reference TRBV7-9 and TRBJ2-2): DTGVSQNPRHKITKRGQNVTFRCDPISEHNRLYWYRQTLGQGPEFLTYFQNEAQLEKSRLLSDRFSAERPKGSFSTLEIQRTEQGDSAMYLCASNELAENTGELFFGEGSRLTVL.

Only one count was recorded for this clone. The chain combines TRBV25-1 with TRBJ2-5; 11 bases line up with TRBD2. V shed 6 bases and J 2 bases; nucleotides not matched to a gene: 11. Germline CDR1 reads MGHDK; CDR2 reads SYGVNS. The length of the CDR3 is 17 residues. This CDR3 reads CASSEAGLAGIQETQYF. CDR3 DNA sequence: TGTGCCAGCAGCGAGGCCGGACTAGCGGGCATACAAGAGACCCAGTACTTC.

As for this clone: One junction end does not reproduce the germline sequence, and a read error may be involved. J is TRBJ2-4 and V is TRBV25-1, with D possibly TRBD1 on 6 matching bases. Germline V gives CDR1 MGHDK, CDR2 SYGVNS. The CDR3 spans 17 residues. The CDR3 spells CASPLRREQGAKNSQYF. As DNA, the CDR3 is TGTGCCAGTCCACTCCGCCGGGAACAGGGAGCCAAAAACAGTCAGTACTTC.

The CDR3 DNA follows: TGTGCCAGCAGTCCTATCCTCGGAGGGTACGAGCAGTACTTC. Amino acid sequence: CASSPILGGYEQYF. The chain combines TRBV27 with TRBJ2-7, with D possibly TRBD2 on 6 matching bases. This CDR3 has 14 residues. V was cut by 5 bases and J by 4 bases, with 15 bases left in between. Looked up from germline, CDR1 is MNHEY and CDR2 is SMNVEV (reference sequence).

The table lists this clone with a few counts. The genes are TRBV6-1 and TRBJ2-1; TRBD2 matches 11 bases. The V and J ends lost 0 bases and 0 bases, in that order; junction bases with no gene match: 10. This CDR3 contains 20 residues. CDR1 and CDR2 from the germline V gene are MNHNS and SASEGT. The CDR3 region is CASSEAAGTSGILSYNEQFF. The CDR3 DNA follows: TGTGCCAGCAGTGAAGCCGCGGGGACTAGCGGTATCCTCTCCTACAATGAGCAGTTCTTC.

The chain couples TRBV11-2 to TRBJ2-3; 9 positions agree with TRBD2. CDR3 length equals 15 residues. Germline V gene data show CDR1 as SGHAT and CDR2 as FQNNGV. J lost 0 bases, V lost 3 bases, and 1 base had no gene match. In DNA, the CDR3 is TGTGCCAGCAGCTTCAGCGGGGGGAGCACAGATACGCAGTATTTT. It translates to CASSFSGGSTDTQYF.

This chain joins TRBV7-3 and TRBJ1-2; the D gene is possibly TRBD1 (5 bases). The V end lost 3 bases, the J end lost 6 bases, and 11 bases lay between the germline ends. CDR3 length: 13 amino acids. Per germline, CDR1 SGHTA and CDR2 FQGTGA. Here the CDR3 DNA reads TGTGCCAGCAGCTTTCAGGGATTCGATGGCTACACCTTC. As protein: CASSFQGFDGYTF.

The table lists this clone with a count of one. The chain carries TRBV9 and TRBJ2-7; D is perhaps TRBD2 (6 bases). The germline V gene encodes CDR1 SGDLS and CDR2 YYNGEE. V shed 0 bases and J shed 0 bases, with 28 bases lying between them. CDR3 length: 21 residues. The CDR3 loop is CASSVAPDPFRGGLGSYEQYF. In DNA form, the CDR3 reads TGTGCCAGCAGCGTAGCTCCCGACCCGTTTAGGGGAGGACTGGGCTCCTACGAGCAGTACTTC.

The V gene is TRBV28, the J gene TRBJ1-3; the D is unclear. CDR1 and CDR2 from the germline V gene are MDHEN and SYDVKM. This CDR3 has 13 amino acids. Deletions cut 7 bases from V and 4 bases from J, with 11 bases between. The CDR3 sequence is CASTRGSGNTIYF. The CDR3, as DNA: TGTGCCAGCACCAGAGGGAGCGGAAACACCATATATTTT.

The chain employs TRBV6-6 and TRBJ2-3, with 9 nucleotides matching TRBD2. Germline V gene lookup returns CDR1 MNHNY and CDR2 SVGAGI (reference sequence). The CDR3 is made up of 15 amino acids. The V gene end was trimmed by 7 bases and the J gene end by 0 bases; junction bases not matched to a gene: 5. The CDR3 DNA sequence: TGTGCCAGCACCGTTAGCGGGAGTAGCACAGATACGCAGTATTTT. Its protein is CASTVSGSSTDTQYF.

V usage is TRBV5-1 and J usage is TRBJ2-2; a possible D gene is TRBD1 (6 bases). The CDR3 runs to 16 residues. Trimming removed 4 bases from V and 0 bases from J, with 13 bases in between. Germline-derived CDR1 and CDR2 are SGHRS and YFSETQ. The CDR3 sequence: CASSPQTGTNTGELFF. Written as DNA, the CDR3 is TGCGCCAGCAGCCCGCAGACAGGAACGAACACCGGGGAGCTGTTTTTT.